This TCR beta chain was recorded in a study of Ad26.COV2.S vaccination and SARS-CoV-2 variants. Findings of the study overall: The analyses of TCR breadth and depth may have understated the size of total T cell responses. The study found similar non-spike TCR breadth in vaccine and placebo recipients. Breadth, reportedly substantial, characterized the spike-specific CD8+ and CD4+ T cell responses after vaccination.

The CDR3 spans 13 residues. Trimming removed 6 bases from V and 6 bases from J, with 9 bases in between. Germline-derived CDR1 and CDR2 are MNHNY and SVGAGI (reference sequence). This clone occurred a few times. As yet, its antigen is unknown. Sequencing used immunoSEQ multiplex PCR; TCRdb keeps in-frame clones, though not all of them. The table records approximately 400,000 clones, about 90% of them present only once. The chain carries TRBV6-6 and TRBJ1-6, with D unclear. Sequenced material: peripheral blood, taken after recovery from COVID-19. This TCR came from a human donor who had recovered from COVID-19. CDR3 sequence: CASRPDPNSPLHF. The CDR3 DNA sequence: TGTGCCAGCAGACCCGACCCTAATTCACCCCTCCACTTT.